This paragraph covers one T cell receptor (beta chain) sequence. The record originates from a study of cytomegalovirus exposure and HLA in healthy donors. Amplification used 60 Vbeta primers and 13 Jbeta primers. The method was immunoSEQ multiplex PCR; TCRdb's version includes in-frame clones alone and lacks a portion of them. The top ten hold around 15% of the sample, which has roughly 180,000 clones, about three quarters seen once. CDR1 and CDR2 (germline): SGHRS, YFSETQ. The CDR3 length is 12 residues. Trimming left V 0 bases short and J 9 bases short, with 7 bases between. The source material was PBMCs. The sequence was obtained from a man aged 50 to 60 in good health and CMV-seropositive. The gene calls are TRBV5-1 and TRBJ2-1, with D hard to call. The CDR3 DNA follows: TGCGCCAGCAGCTTGGAAGCGTTTGAGCAGTTCTTC. Translating gives CASSLEAFEQFF.